This T cell receptor (beta chain) was sequenced in a study of blood T cell repertoires in COVID-19. Across the study: Samples representing acute and convalescent COVID-19 were sourced from the United States, Italy and Spain. Nucleic acid was either cDNA or gDNA, and it came from T cells, B-cell-depleted T cells, or PBMCs.

CDR3 length equals 15 residues. Germline values: CDR1 MNHEY, CDR2 SVGAGI. V lost 6 bases, J lost 0 bases, and 4 bases stayed unmatched. In the original processing: Nucleated cell number was recorded as an estimate derived from reference gene primer amplification. The data were produced by immunoSEQ multiplex PCR, yet TCRdb's version contains in-frame clones alone and is incomplete. D and trimming were read from the DNA, whereas the V and J calls and clone size are those reported in that table. The sample shows about 240,000 clones, 70% to 90% of them seen only once. The clonotype was recovered from a man aged 60-69 years with acute or convalescent COVID-19. Sequencing was carried out using peripheral blood. The J gene is TRBJ2-7, the V gene TRBV6-5; 11 bases are shared with TRBD1. The CDR3 nucleotides read TGTGCCAGCAGCCCCGGGACAGGGGGCTCCTACGAGCAGTACTTC. Protein: CASSPGTGGSYEQYF.